One sample yielded the 21 T cell receptor beta chains listed below, sequenced in a study of spatial heterogeneity in lung cancer. TCRdb used MiXCR to reprocess the 5' RACE reads, holding one entry per CDR3 protein. Among 30,000 to 45,000 distinct CDR3 sequences listed, around 7% were seen once. Sample time point: sample taken at primary tumor resection. The sequenced sample was PBMCs, obtained at surgery. These receptor sequences come from a male donor with early-stage non-small cell lung cancer.

In its sample, this clonotype was seen a few times. The V and J genes are TRBV24-1 and TRBJ1-1; no clear D. The CDR3 runs to 13 residues. Germline CDR1 and CDR2: KGHDR and SFDVKD. With 4 bases removed from V and 2 bases from J, the gap between germline ends came to 7 bases. CDR3 amino acids: CATSDIGNTEAFF. The CDR3 DNA sequence: TGTGCCACCAGTGACATAGGAAACACTGAAGCTTTCTTT.

This clonotype was detected many times. The chain has TRBV19 and TRBJ1-5; 7 nucleotides align to TRBD1. Germline V CDR1 and CDR2: LNHDA, SQIVND (reference sequence). The CDR3 loop spans 14 amino acids. V dropped 6 bases and J dropped 7; count of bases not matched to a gene: 9. The CDR3 nucleotides read TGTGCCAGTAGAAACCGGGACAGAGGACAGCCCCAGCATTTT. Translating gives CASRNRDRGQPQHF.

This clonotype has a count of ten or more. Here the CDR3 DNA reads TGTGCCTGGACGGGGGGATTCTACAATGAGCAGTTCTTC. It translates to CAWTGGFYNEQFF. V gene TRBV30 combines with J gene TRBJ2-1, with 7 nucleotides matching TRBD2. Trimming removed 4 bases from V and 3 bases from J; junction bases left unmatched: 3. Germline values: CDR1 GTSNPN, CDR2 SVGIG (reference sequence). CDR3 size: 13 residues.

This clonotype showed up many times. The chain uses TRBV9 and TRBJ2-5, with 10 bases fitting TRBD2. The length of the CDR3 is 18 residues. Looked up from germline, CDR1 is SGDLS and CDR2 is YYNGEE. V lost 0 bases to trimming and J lost 0 bases; unmatched junction nucleotides: 8. The CDR3 DNA follows: TGTGCCAGCAGCGTAGCGGCTAGCGGGAGCCGCTACCAAGAGACCCAGTACTTC. This encodes CASSVAASGSRYQETQYF. The full variable domain, completed using reference TRBV9 and TRBJ2-5, is DSGVTQTPKHLITATGQRVTLRCSPRSGDLSVYWYQQSLDQGLQFLIQYYNGEERAKGNILERFSAQQFPDLHSELNLSSLELGDSALYFCASSVAASGSRYQETQYFGPGTRLLVL.

In its sample, this clonotype was seen many times. The CDR3 region is CASSPHGLAGEYPTSTDTQYF. CDR3 DNA: TGTGCCAGCAGCCCCCACGGACTAGCGGGGGAGTACCCAACTAGCACAGATACGCAGTATTTT. The rearrangement joins TRBV3-1 to TRBJ2-3; 13 nucleotides match TRBD2. This CDR3 region has 21 residues. Germline V gene sequence: CDR1 LGHDT, CDR2 YNNKEL (reference sequence). After removal of 4 bases from V and 0 bases from J, the junction contained 16 bases not matched to a gene.

This clonotype was detected ten times or more. The chain joins TRBV15 to TRBJ1-1; no firm D call. Germline lookup yields CDR1 LNHNV and CDR2 YYDKDF (reference sequence). V lost 4 bases and J 2 bases, leaving 5 bases between the germline ends. CDR3 length: 12 amino acids. The CDR3 reads CATSIGNTEAFF. The CDR3, as DNA: TGTGCCACCAGCATAGGAAACACTGAAGCTTTCTTT.

At least ten counts were recorded for this clonotype. The genes are TRBV7-9 and TRBJ1-5; D is uncertain. Per the germline V gene, CDR1 is SEHNR and CDR2 is FQNEAQ (reference sequence). Trimming left V 2 bases short and J 3 bases short, with 5 bases between. This CDR3 is 13 amino acids long. The CDR3 DNA reads as TGTGCCAGCAGCTTACTTGACAATCAGCCCCAGCATTTT. Amino acid sequence: CASSLLDNQPQHF.

This clonotype has at least ten counts. The V gene is TRBV25-1, the J gene TRBJ1-3; 9 positions agree with TRBD1. Germline V CDR1 and CDR2: MGHDK, SYGVNS. This CDR3 has 14 residues. With V trimmed by 6 bases and J by 9 bases, 9 bases remained unmatched. The CDR3: CASSPGQGGITIYF. The CDR3 DNA reads as TGTGCCAGCAGCCCGGGACAGGGTGGGATCACCATATATTTT.

This clonotype was counted at least ten times. The chain combines TRBV7-2 with TRBJ2-5; TRBD1 matches at 7 bases. V lost 3 bases, J lost 2 bases, and 6 bases stayed unmatched. This CDR3 is built from 15 residues. The germline CDR1 and CDR2 sequences are SGHTA and FQGNSA. The CDR3 DNA follows: TGTGCCAGCAGCTTCTGGACAGGACCGCAAGAGACCCAGTACTTC. It codes for CASSFWTGPQETQYF.

This clonotype occurred a few times. The chain has TRBV24-1 and TRBJ2-3; D remains ambiguous. V lost 4 bases and J lost 4, with 5 bases in between. CDR3 length: 12 residues. Germline CDR1 and CDR2: KGHDR and SFDVKD. In DNA form, the CDR3 reads TGTGCCACCAGTGACATACCAGATACGCAGTATTTT. This translates into CATSDIPDTQYF.

This clonotype was seen repeatedly, ten times or more. The genes are TRBV10-3 and TRBJ2-3; 9 bases are shared with TRBD1. Germline values: CDR1 ENHRY, CDR2 SYGVKD. The CDR3 extends over 13 amino acids. V shed 7 bases, J shed 6 bases, and the junction held 5 bases outside the gene matches. The CDR3: CAITQDRGDTQYF. The CDR3 nucleotides are TGTGCCATCACCCAAGACAGGGGGGATACGCAGTATTTT.

This clonotype was detected a few times. V is TRBV20-1 and J is TRBJ2-1; 9 bases align to TRBD2. J was trimmed by 7 bases and V by 8 bases; bases with no gene match: 12. The CDR3 runs to 14 residues. Germline CDR1 DFQATT, CDR2 SNEGSKA (reference sequence). The CDR3 DNA sequence: TGCAGTTGGCAGCTAGCGGGAACGTGGAATGAGCAGTTCTTC. Protein sequence: CSWQLAGTWNEQFF.

In regard to this clonotype: The junction and the germline gene differ at one end; a read error may be behind it. This chain links TRBV7-7 with TRBJ2-3; no firm D call. Germline-derived CDR1 and CDR2 are SSHAT and FNYEAQ (reference sequence). CDR3 size: 15 residues. In DNA, the CDR3 is TGTGCTAGCAGTTCGACCCCAGTACCTACAGATACGCAGTATTTT. Its translation is CASSSTPVPTDTQYF.

This clonotype was recorded at least ten times. The CDR3 protein is CASSLGQGASEAFF. For the CDR3, the DNA is TGTGCCAGCAGTTTGGGACAGGGGGCGTCTGAAGCTTTCTTT. The rearrangement uses TRBV12-3 or TRBV12-4 and TRBJ1-1, with 12 bases aligning to TRBD1. V was clipped by 3 bases and J by 6 bases; unmatched bases: 2. This CDR3 region has 14 residues.

V is TRBV7-2 and J is TRBJ1-4; maybe TRBD1 (5 bases). CDR1 and CDR2 (germline): SGHTA, FQGNSA. The CDR3 spans 15 residues. The V and J ends lost 5 bases and 7 bases respectively, with 17 bases between them. CDR3 sequence: CASSQALGTGEKLFF. CDR3 bases: TGTGCCAGCAGCCAGGCACTGGGGACGGGTGAAAAACTGTTTTTT.

This clonotype was seen repeatedly, ten times or more. V usage is TRBV12-3 or TRBV12-4 and J usage is TRBJ1-5, with D tentatively TRBD1 (5 bases). CDR3 length equals 14 residues. Trimming took 6 bases from V and 9 from J, leaving 18 bases between them. The CDR3 DNA sequence: TGTGCCAGCAGACCAGGACATTCCCAGGGGCCCCAGCATTTT. It codes for CASRPGHSQGPQHF.

This clonotype was seen many times. The chain combines TRBV2 with TRBJ1-5; D is uncertain. Germline V gene lookup returns CDR1 SNHLY and CDR2 FYNNEI. V lost 2 bases and J lost 0, with 8 bases in between. CDR3 length: 15 residues. In DNA, the CDR3 is TGTGCCAGCAGTGAATCAATCTATAGCAATCAGCCCCAGCATTTT. Protein product: CASSESIYSNQPQHF. The entire variable domain, with the rest obtained from reference TRBV2 and TRBJ1-5, is as follows: EPEVTQTPSHQVTQMGQEVILRCVPISNHLYFYWYRQILGQKVEFLVSFYNNEISEKSEIFDDQFSVERPDGSNFTLKIRSTKLEDSAMYFCASSESIYSNQPQHFGDGTRLSIL.

The chain links TRBV14 to TRBJ1-2, with TRBD1 matching over 10 bases. V gave up 6 bases and J gave up 2 bases; unmatched junction bases: 3. Germline-derived CDR1 and CDR2 are SGHDN and FVKESK. This CDR3 spans 14 amino acids. The CDR3 region has the DNA TGTGCCAGCAGTCGGGACAGGGGCAACTATGGCTACACCTTC. This sequence encodes CASSRDRGNYGYTF.

This clonotype was observed a few times. This chain uses TRBV5-1 with TRBJ1-5; 9 nucleotides match TRBD1. CDR1 is SGHRS, CDR2 YFSETQ, per germline. CDR3 size: 15 residues. V was clipped by 0 bases and J by 7 bases; unmatched bases: 5. The DNA for the CDR3 is TGCGCCAGCAGCTTGGGGACAGGGGTCCGGCAGCCCCAGCATTTT. Its translation: CASSLGTGVRQPQHF.

Only one count was recorded for this clonotype. V gene TRBV7-2 combines with J gene TRBJ2-7, with D possibly TRBD2 on 7 matching bases. V was shortened by 5 bases and J by 4 bases, with 15 bases between the two germline ends. This CDR3 spans 14 amino acids. The V gene's germline CDR1 is SGHTA and CDR2 FQGNSA. The DNA of the CDR3 is TGTGCCAGCAGCCCCTCGGCGGGGGCGTACGAGCAGTACTTC. This sequence encodes CASSPSAGAYEQYF.

Ten or more counts support this clonotype. This rearrangement joins TRBV29-1 to TRBJ1-2; possibly TRBD1 for D (6 bases). The V gene's germline CDR1 is SQVTM and CDR2 ANQGSEA. The CDR3 consists of 15 residues. The germline V and J ends were trimmed by 1 base and 0 bases, with 12 bases remaining between them. CDR3 in amino acids: CSVEVGDNSNYGYTF. The DNA for the CDR3 is TGCAGCGTTGAAGTCGGGGACAACTCTAACTATGGCTACACCTTC.